In this sample, the clone carrying this T cell receptor (beta chain) turned up once. This specimen comes from a study of radiotherapy plus CTLA-4 blockade in lung cancer. Libraries were prepared by immunoSEQ multiplex PCR; TCRdb keeps only in-frame clonotypes and omits some of them. Of under 70,000 clones in the sample, around three quarters were seen once. Germline V gives CDR1 MNHEY, CDR2 SVGAGI. The CDR3 sequence is 14 residues long. Trimming cost V 4 bases and J 5 bases; bases outside gene matches: 4. The chain is built from TRBV6-5 and TRBJ1-5; 8 nucleotides agree with TRBD1. This sample comprised peripheral blood, obtained from a patient treated with radiotherapy plus ipilimumab. The TCR originated in a human donor with non-small cell lung cancer who had a complete response to radiotherapy plus ipilimumab. DNA of the CDR3: TGTGCCAGCAGTTTTCGACAGGGGTATCAGCCCCAGCATTTT. Translated, it gives CASSFRQGYQPQHF.